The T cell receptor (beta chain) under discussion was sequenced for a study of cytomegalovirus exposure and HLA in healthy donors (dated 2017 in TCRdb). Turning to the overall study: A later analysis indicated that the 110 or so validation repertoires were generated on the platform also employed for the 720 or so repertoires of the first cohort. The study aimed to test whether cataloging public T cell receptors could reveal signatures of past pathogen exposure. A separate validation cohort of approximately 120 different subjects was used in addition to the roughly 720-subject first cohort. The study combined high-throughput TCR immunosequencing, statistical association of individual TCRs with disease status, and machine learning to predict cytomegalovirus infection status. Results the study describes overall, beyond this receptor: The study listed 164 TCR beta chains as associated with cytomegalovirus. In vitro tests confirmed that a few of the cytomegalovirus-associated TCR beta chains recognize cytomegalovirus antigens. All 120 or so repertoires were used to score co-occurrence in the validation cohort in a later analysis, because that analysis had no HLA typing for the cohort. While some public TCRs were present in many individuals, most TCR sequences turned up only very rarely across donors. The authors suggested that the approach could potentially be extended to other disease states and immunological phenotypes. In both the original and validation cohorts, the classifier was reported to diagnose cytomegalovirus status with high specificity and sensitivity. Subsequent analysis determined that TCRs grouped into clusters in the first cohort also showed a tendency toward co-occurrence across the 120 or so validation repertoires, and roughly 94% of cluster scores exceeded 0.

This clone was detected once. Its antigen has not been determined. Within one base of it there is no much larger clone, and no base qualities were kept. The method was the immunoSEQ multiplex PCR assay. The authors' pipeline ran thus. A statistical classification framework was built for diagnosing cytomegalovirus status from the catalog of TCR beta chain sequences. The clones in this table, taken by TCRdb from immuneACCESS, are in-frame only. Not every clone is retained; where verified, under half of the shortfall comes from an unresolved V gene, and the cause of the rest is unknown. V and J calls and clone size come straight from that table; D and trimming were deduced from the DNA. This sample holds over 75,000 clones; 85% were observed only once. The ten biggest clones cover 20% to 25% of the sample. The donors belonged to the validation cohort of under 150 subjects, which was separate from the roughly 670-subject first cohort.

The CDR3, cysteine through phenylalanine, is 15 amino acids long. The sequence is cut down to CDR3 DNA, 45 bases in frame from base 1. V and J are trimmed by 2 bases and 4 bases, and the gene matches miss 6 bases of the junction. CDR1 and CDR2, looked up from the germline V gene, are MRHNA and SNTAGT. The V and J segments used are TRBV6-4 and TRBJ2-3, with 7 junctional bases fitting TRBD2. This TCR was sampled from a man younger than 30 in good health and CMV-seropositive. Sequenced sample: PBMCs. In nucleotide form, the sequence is TGTGCCAGCAGTGACATGGCGGGAGTAGCAGATACGCAGTATTTT. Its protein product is CASSDMAGVADTQYF.